The 27 T cell receptor beta chains below all came from one sample that was sequenced in a study of CD8 T cells in ankylosing spondylitis. TCRdb re-analysed the 5' RACE reads in MiXCR, keeping a single row per CDR3 protein. This sample has about 140,000 distinct CDR3 sequences, with approximately 9.2% found just once. Sequenced input: synovial fluid, either unsorted or a sorted T cell fraction (not recorded which). These receptors were taken from a male donor with ankylosing spondylitis.

The table lists this clonotype with a few counts. V and J are TRBV6-2 or TRBV6-3 and TRBJ1-1, with D maybe TRBD1 (5 bases). The germline V gene encodes CDR1 MNHEY and CDR2 SVGEGT. V dropped 4 bases and J dropped 7 bases, with 10 bases sitting between them. CDR3 size: 12 residues. The CDR3 DNA sequence: TGTGCCAGCAGTTTGTCCGGGGGTGAAGCTTTCTTT. Translation: CASSLSGGEAFF.

V gene TRBV11-2 combines with J gene TRBJ2-7; D remains ambiguous. CDR1 and CDR2 from the germline V gene are SGHAT and FQNNGV. CDR3 length: 12 amino acids. Trimming removed 2 bases from V and 6 bases from J, with 8 bases in between. The CDR3 DNA reads TGTGCCAGCAGCTTATGGGGATCCGAGCAGTACTTC. The encoded protein is CASSLWGSEQYF.

The rearrangement links TRBV20-1 to TRBJ2-3, with a tentative D call TRBD2 (5 bases). CDR3 length: 17 residues. The germline gives CDR1 DFQATT, CDR2 SNEGSKA (reference sequence). Trimming took off 6 bases at V and 0 bases at J, with 22 bases between the two ends. CDR3 coding DNA: TGCAGTGCCCATCATCCGGGAATCCCCGGTAGCACAGATACGCAGTATTTT. As protein: CSAHHPGIPGSTDTQYF.

The table lists this clonotype with many counts. The rearrangement joins TRBV20-1 to TRBJ2-1; unclear D gene. The CDR3 length is 14 residues. CDR1 and CDR2 (germline): DFQATT, SNEGSKA (reference sequence). Deletions cut 2 bases from V and 4 bases from J, with 12 bases between. CDR3 region: CSARSTAAYNEQFF. The CDR3 region has the DNA TGCAGTGCTAGAAGCACCGCGGCTTACAATGAGCAGTTCTTC.

The V and J genes are TRBV7-8 and TRBJ1-5; TRBD1 agrees at 7 bases. The CDR3 has 14 residues. V lost 4 bases to trimming and J lost 7 bases; unmatched junction nucleotides: 7. Germline V gene lookup returns CDR1 SGHVS and CDR2 FQNEAQ. Written as DNA, the CDR3 is TGTGCCAGCAGCTCCGGACAGGCTATCCAGCCCCAGCATTTT. It translates to CASSSGQAIQPQHF.

This sequence joins TRBV20-1 and TRBJ2-1; TRBD2 agrees at 8 bases. V lost 6 bases to trimming and J lost 7 bases; unmatched junction nucleotides: 5. The CDR3 length is 12 residues. Germline lookup yields CDR1 DFQATT and CDR2 SNEGSKA (reference sequence). The CDR3 DNA sequence: TGCAGTGCGGCGACTAGCGCGAATGAGCAGTTCTTC. It codes for CSAATSANEQFF.

V gene TRBV11-2 combines with J gene TRBJ2-7, with D tentatively TRBD1 (5 bases). CDR3 length equals 12 residues. The germline V gene has CDR1 SGHAT and CDR2 FQNNGV. Trimming left V 8 bases short and J 4 bases short, with 12 bases between. As DNA, the CDR3 is TGTGCCAGCGGGGCGAACTTTTACGAGCAGTACTTC. Encoded protein: CASGANFYEQYF. The whole variable domain, filled in from reference TRBV11-2 and TRBJ2-7, reads EAGVAQSPRYKIIEKRQSVAFWCNPISGHATLYWYQQILGQGPKLLIQFQNNGVVDDSQLPKDRFSAERLKGVDSTLKIQPAKLEDSAVYLCASGANFYEQYFGPGTRLTVT.

V is TRBV7-9 and J is TRBJ2-5; no clear D. The V gene lost 0 bases and the J gene lost 7 bases, with 3 bases spanning the gap. The CDR3 has 11 amino acids. CDR1 is SEHNR, CDR2 FQNEAQ, per germline (reference sequence). CDR3 bases: TGTGCCAGCAGCTTAGCTGTGACCCAGTACTTC. Protein sequence: CASSLAVTQYF.

The genes are TRBV19 and TRBJ2-5; D call uncertain. CDR1 and CDR2 (germline): LNHDA, SQIVND (reference sequence). V dropped 7 bases and J dropped 1 base, with 16 bases sitting between them. This CDR3 region has 15 residues. CDR3 loop: CASTPGKAGQETQYF. In DNA form, the CDR3 reads TGTGCCAGTACCCCCGGAAAGGCAGGCCAAGAGACCCAGTACTTC.

This clonotype showed up just a few times. This chain uses TRBV6-5 with TRBJ2-2; 10 nucleotides line up with TRBD1. This CDR3 region has 16 residues. Germline CDR1 and CDR2: MNHEY and SVGAGI. J was trimmed by 3 bases and V by 7 bases; bases with no gene match: 8. The CDR3 nucleotides read TGTGCCAGCATTAAGGCGACAGGGGGCTACACCGGGGAGCTGTTTTTT. Its translation: CASIKATGGYTGELFF.

At least ten counts were recorded for this clonotype. V gene TRBV5-1 combines with J gene TRBJ2-2, with 7 nucleotides matching TRBD1. Trimming removed 0 bases from V and 5 bases from J; junction bases left unmatched: 7. There are 16 residues in the CDR3. Germline lookup yields CDR1 SGHRS and CDR2 YFSETQ. Here the CDR3 reads CASSLVGTVLTGELFF. DNA for the CDR3: TGCGCCAGCAGCTTGGTGGGGACAGTCCTTACCGGGGAGCTGTTTTTT.

This clonotype was counted at least ten times. The V and J genes are TRBV20-1 and TRBJ1-1; D remains unclear. Germline V gives CDR1 DFQATT, CDR2 SNEGSKA (reference sequence). With 0 bases removed from V and 6 bases from J, the gap between germline ends came to 5 bases. The CDR3 has 11 amino acids. The CDR3: CSARDKAEAFF. The DNA for the CDR3 is TGCAGTGCTAGAGATAAGGCTGAAGCTTTCTTT.

The genes are TRBV21-1 and TRBJ2-7; the table's D call of TRBD2 was not tested on the DNA. TRBV21-1 is a known pseudogene. The CDR3 totals 15 residues. The CDR3 sequence is CASSKGLAGNFEQYF. CDR3 nucleotides: TGTGCCAGCAGCAAAGGGCTAGCGGGAAACTTCGAGCAGTACTTC.

The chain uses TRBV28 and TRBJ2-1; perhaps TRBD2 as D (6 bases). V dropped 6 bases and J dropped 4 bases, with 19 bases sitting between them. CDR3 size: 16 residues. In germline, CDR1 is MDHEN, CDR2 SYDVKM. The CDR3 bases are TGTGCCAGCAGCCCTATGCGGGGCCTCATGTACAATGAGCAGTTCTTC. It specifies CASSPMRGLMYNEQFF.

As for this clonotype: The junction differs from germline at one of its ends, possibly a read error. J is TRBJ2-5 and V is TRBV7-2, with 11 positions matching TRBD2. The CDR3 is 15 amino acids. Germline assignment: CDR1 SGHTA and CDR2 FQGNSA. DNA for the CDR3: TGTGCCAGCACCTTAGCGGGAGGGCCTATGGAGACCCAGTACTTC. Translation: CASTLAGGPMETQYF.

This clonotype was seen at least ten times. This sequence joins TRBV6-1 and TRBJ2-7, with TRBD1 as a possible D gene (7 bases). V gave up 7 bases and J gave up 3 bases, with 16 bases separating them. The CDR3 has 14 residues. The germline V gene has CDR1 MNHNS and CDR2 SASEGT. CDR3 nucleotides: TGTGCCAGCAAGAGACAGGGAGGTGACTACGAGCAGTACTTC. Amino acid sequence: CASKRQGGDYEQYF.

This clonotype appeared many times. This rearrangement joins TRBV6-4 to TRBJ2-2; D is perhaps TRBD1 (6 bases). Germline CDR1 MRHNA, CDR2 SNTAGT. CDR3 length equals 16 residues. Trimming cost V 0 bases and J 3 bases, with 11 bases left between them. The CDR3 protein is CASSDSKDRHTGELFF. The CDR3 DNA is TGTGCCAGCAGTGACTCGAAAGACAGGCACACCGGGGAGCTGTTTTTT.

This clonotype was recorded a few times. The rearrangement links TRBV2 to TRBJ2-2, with D unresolved. The CDR3 has 15 amino acids. Germline V gives CDR1 SNHLY, CDR2 FYNNEI. V gave up 6 bases and J gave up 0 bases, with 11 bases separating them. CDR3 nucleotide sequence: TGTGCCAGCAGCGTTAATACTGCGAACACCGGGGAGCTGTTTTTT. It translates to CASSVNTANTGELFF.

CDR3 loop: CASSLTSGTYTDTQYF. Written as DNA, the CDR3 is TGTGCCAGCAGCCTGACTAGCGGGACCTACACAGATACGCAGTATTTT. The chain joins TRBV9 to TRBJ2-3; 11 positions agree with TRBD2. V lost 4 bases to trimming and J lost 2 bases; unmatched junction nucleotides: 6. Germline V gene sequence: CDR1 SGDLS, CDR2 YYNGEE. The CDR3 extends over 16 amino acids.

This clonotype was observed a handful of times. This sequence joins TRBV11-2 and TRBJ2-3, with D perhaps TRBD2 (5 bases). The CDR3 has 13 amino acids. CDR1 SGHAT and CDR2 FQNNGV come from the germline V gene. V was pared by 4 bases and J by 9 bases, with 14 bases between. For the CDR3, the DNA is TGTGCCAGCAGCTCGGACTCGCTGGGGACGCAGTATTTT. Its protein product is CASSSDSLGTQYF.

In this sample, this clonotype turned up a few times. The genes are TRBV20-1 and TRBJ2-1; weak D call: TRBD2 (6 bases). Germline lookup yields CDR1 DFQATT and CDR2 SNEGSKA (reference sequence). This CDR3 region has 13 residues. Trimming pared 5 bases from V and 7 bases from J, leaving 15 bases between. For the CDR3, the DNA is TGCAGTGCTTGGCCCAGGGCGGGGAATGAGCAGTTCTTC. Protein product: CSAWPRAGNEQFF.

This clonotype was counted a few times. V is TRBV5-1 and J is TRBJ2-3, with 10 bases identical to TRBD2. CDR3 size: 16 residues. After removal of 0 bases from V and 3 bases from J, the junction contained 4 bases not matched to a gene. CDR1 and CDR2 from the germline V gene are SGHRS and YFSETQ. This CDR3 reads CASSLVSGRGTDTQYF. For the CDR3, the DNA is TGCGCCAGCAGCTTGGTGAGCGGGAGGGGAACAGATACGCAGTATTTT.

This clonotype was observed many times. The chain is built from TRBV5-1 and TRBJ1-6, with no clear D. Germline-derived CDR1 and CDR2 are SGHRS and YFSETQ. The V end was cut by 2 bases, the J end by 8 bases, with 8 bases between. The CDR3 totals 13 residues. The chain's CDR3 is CASSFGGDSPLHF. The CDR3, as DNA: TGCGCCAGCAGCTTTGGTGGAGATTCACCCCTCCACTTT.

This clonotype was counted ten times or more. The chain couples TRBV5-1 to TRBJ1-4, with a tentative D call TRBD1 (6 bases). CDR1 and CDR2 (germline): SGHRS, YFSETQ. The CDR3 totals 15 residues. V was shortened by 5 bases and J by 0 bases, with 11 bases between the two germline ends. The CDR3, as DNA: TGCGCCAGCAGGGTACAGGGTTCAACTAATGAAAAACTGTTTTTT. The encoded protein is CASRVQGSTNEKLFF.

The rearrangement joins TRBV6-5 to TRBJ2-7; no firm D call. Deletions cut 0 bases from V and 2 bases from J, with 14 bases between. This CDR3 contains 16 residues. CDR1 and CDR2 (germline): MNHEY, SVGAGI. CDR3 sequence reads: CASSYSFWGSTYEQYF. CDR3 in DNA: TGTGCCAGCAGTTACTCGTTTTGGGGTTCCACCTACGAGCAGTACTTC.

Only a few counts were recorded for this clonotype. The chain uses TRBV29-1 and TRBJ2-3; D is possibly TRBD1 or TRBD2 (5 bases each). Germline loops: CDR1 SQVTM, CDR2 ANQGSEA. The CDR3 has 16 amino acids. V gave up 4 bases and J gave up 2 bases, with 19 bases separating them. The CDR3 protein is CSVVGDQLEFTDTQYF. The DNA of the CDR3 is TGCAGCGTTGTCGGGGACCAACTCGAATTCACAGATACGCAGTATTTT.

This clonotype was picked up many times. This chain uses TRBV20-1 with TRBJ2-5; the D is unclear. Trimming removed 4 bases at V and 5 bases at J, with 11 bases between. Germline V CDR1 and CDR2: DFQATT, SNEGSKA (reference sequence). This CDR3 contains 12 residues. CDR3 sequence: CSANNVGETQYF. The DNA for the CDR3 is TGCAGTGCTAACAATGTAGGGGAGACCCAGTACTTC.